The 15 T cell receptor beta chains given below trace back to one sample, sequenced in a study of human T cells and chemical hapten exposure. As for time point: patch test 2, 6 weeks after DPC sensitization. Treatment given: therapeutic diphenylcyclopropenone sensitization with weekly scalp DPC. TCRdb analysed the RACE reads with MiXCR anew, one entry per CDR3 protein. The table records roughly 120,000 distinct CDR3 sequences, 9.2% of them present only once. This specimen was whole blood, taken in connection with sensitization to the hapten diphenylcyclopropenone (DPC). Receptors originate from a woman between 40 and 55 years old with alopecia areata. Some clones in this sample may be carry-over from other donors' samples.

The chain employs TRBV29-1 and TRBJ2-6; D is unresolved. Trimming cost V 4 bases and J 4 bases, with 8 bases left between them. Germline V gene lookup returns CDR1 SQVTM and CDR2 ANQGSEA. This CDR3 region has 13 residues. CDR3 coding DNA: TGCAGCGTTGGCTACTCGGGGGCCAACGTCCTGACTTTC. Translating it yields CSVGYSGANVLTF.

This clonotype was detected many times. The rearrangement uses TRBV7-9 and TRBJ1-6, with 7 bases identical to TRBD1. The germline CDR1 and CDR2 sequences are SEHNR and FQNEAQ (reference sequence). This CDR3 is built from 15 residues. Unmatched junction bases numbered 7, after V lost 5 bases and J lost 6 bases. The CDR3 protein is CASSAAGTANSPLHF. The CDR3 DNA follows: TGTGCCAGCAGCGCCGCCGGGACAGCTAATTCACCCCTCCACTTT.

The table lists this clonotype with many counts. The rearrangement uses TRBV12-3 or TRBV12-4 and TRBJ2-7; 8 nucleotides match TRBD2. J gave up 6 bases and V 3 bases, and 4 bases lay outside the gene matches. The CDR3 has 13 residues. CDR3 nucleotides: TGTGCCAGCAGTTTCTCGGGGGGGCGCGAGCAGTACTTC. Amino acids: CASSFSGGREQYF.

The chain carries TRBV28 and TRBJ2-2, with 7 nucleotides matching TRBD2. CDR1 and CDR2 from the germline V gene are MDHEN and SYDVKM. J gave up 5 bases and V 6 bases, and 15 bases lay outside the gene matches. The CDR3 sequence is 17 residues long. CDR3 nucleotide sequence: TGTGCCAGCAGAATAAGGCCTAGCGGTTACCTAACCGGGGAGCTGTTTTTT. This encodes CASRIRPSGYLTGELFF.

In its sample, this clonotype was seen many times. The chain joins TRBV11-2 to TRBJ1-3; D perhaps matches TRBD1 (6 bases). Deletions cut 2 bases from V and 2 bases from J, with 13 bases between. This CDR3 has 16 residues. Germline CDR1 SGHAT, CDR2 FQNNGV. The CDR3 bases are TGTGCCAGCAGCTTACTCAGGGGACTGGCTGGAAACACCATATATTTT. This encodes CASSLLRGLAGNTIYF.

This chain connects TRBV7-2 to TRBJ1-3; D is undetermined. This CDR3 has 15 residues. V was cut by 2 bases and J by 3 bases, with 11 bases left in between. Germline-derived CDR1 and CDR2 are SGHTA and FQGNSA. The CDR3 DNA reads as TGTGCCAGCAGCTTAACGAGGAGCTTTGGAAACACCATATATTTT. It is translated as CASSLTRSFGNTIYF.

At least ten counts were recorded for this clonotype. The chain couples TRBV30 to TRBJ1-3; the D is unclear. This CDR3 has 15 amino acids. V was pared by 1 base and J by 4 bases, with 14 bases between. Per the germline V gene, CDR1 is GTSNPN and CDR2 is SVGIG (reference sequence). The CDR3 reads CAWSEDGVPGNTIYF. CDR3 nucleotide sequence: TGTGCCTGGAGTGAGGACGGGGTACCAGGAAACACCATATATTTT. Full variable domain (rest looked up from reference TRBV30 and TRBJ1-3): SQTIHQWPATLVQPVGSPLSLECTVEGTSNPNLYWYRQAAGRGLQLLFYSVGIGQISSEVPQNLSASRPQDRQFILSSKKLLLSDSGFYLCAWSEDGVPGNTIYFGEGSWLTVV.

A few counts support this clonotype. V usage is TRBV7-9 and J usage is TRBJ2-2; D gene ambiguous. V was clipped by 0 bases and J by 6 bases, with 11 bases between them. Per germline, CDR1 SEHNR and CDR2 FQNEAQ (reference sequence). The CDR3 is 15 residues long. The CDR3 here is CASSLASFISGELFF. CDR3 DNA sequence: TGTGCCAGCAGCTTAGCAAGTTTCATTTCCGGGGAGCTGTTTTTT. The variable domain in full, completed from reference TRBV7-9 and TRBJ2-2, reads DTGVSQNPRHKITKRGQNVTFRCDPISEHNRLYWYRQTLGQGPEFLTYFQNEAQLEKSRLLSDRFSAERPKGSFSTLEIQRTEQGDSAMYLCASSLASFISGELFFGEGSRLTVL.

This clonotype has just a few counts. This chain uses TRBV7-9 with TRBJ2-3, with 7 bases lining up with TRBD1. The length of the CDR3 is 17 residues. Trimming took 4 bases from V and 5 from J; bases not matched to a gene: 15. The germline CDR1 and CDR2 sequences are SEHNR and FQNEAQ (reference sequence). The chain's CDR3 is CASSSSLETGLEDTQYF. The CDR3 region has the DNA TGTGCCAGCAGCTCCAGCCTTGAGACAGGGTTGGAAGATACGCAGTATTTT.

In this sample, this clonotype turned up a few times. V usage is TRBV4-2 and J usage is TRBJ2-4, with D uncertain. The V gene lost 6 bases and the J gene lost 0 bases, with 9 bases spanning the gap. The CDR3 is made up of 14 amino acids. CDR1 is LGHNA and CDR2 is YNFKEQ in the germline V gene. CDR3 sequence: CASRGLLAKNIQYF. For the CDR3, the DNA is TGTGCCAGCAGGGGGTTGCTAGCCAAAAACATTCAGTACTTC.

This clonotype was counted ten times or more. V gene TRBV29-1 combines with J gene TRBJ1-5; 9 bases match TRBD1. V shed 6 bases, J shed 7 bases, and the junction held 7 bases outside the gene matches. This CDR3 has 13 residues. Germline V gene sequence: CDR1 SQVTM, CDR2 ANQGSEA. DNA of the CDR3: TGCAGCGTGGGTGTGGACAGGGGACAGCCCCAGCATTTT. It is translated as CSVGVDRGQPQHF.

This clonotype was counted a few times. This CDR3 is CASSLGPPSNQPQHF. CDR3 nucleotides: TGTGCCAGCAGCTTAGGCCCCCCTAGCAATCAGCCCCAGCATTTT. This rearrangement joins TRBV7-2 to TRBJ1-5; D is uncertain. Trimming stripped 1 base from V and 0 bases from J, with 7 bases between. The CDR3 extends over 15 amino acids. The germline V gene encodes CDR1 SGHTA and CDR2 FQGNSA.

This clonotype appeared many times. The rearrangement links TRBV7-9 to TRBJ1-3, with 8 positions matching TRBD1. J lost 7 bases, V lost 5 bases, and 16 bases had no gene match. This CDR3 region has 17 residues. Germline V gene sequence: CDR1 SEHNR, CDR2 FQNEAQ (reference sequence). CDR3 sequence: CASSRTGTGNIKNTIYF. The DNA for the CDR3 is TGTGCCAGCAGCCGAACCGGGACAGGAAATATAAAGAACACCATATATTTT. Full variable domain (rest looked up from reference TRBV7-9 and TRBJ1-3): DTGVSQNPRHKITKRGQNVTFRCDPISEHNRLYWYRQTLGQGPEFLTYFQNEAQLEKSRLLSDRFSAERPKGSFSTLEIQRTEQGDSAMYLCASSRTGTGNIKNTIYFGEGSWLTVV.

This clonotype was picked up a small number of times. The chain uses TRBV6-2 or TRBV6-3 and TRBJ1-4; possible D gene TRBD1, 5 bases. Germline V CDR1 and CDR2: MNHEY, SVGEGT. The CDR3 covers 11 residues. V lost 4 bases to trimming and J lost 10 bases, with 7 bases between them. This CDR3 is CASSLRGKLFF. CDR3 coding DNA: TGTGCCAGCAGTTTGAGGGGAAAACTGTTTTTT.

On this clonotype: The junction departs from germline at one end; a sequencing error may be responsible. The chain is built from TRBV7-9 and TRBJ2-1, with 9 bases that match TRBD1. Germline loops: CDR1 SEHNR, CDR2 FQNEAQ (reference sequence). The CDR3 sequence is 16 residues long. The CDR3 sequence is CATSFTPGTGPHEQFF. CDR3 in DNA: TGTGCCACCAGCTTCACTCCCGGGACAGGGCCTCATGAGCAGTTCTTC.